This T cell receptor (beta chain) was sequenced in a study of blood T cell repertoires in COVID-19. Study as a whole: Samples of COVID-19 (acute and convalescent) were obtained from the United States, Italy and Spain.

In the original analysis: Estimates of nucleated cell counts were drawn from the amplification of reference gene primers. Profiled with immunoSEQ multiplex PCR; TCRdb holds only in-frame clones, not every one. That table supplies the V and J calls and clone size; D and trimming were determined from the DNA. The table lists tens of thousands of clones, 80% to 90% of them singletons. The CDR3 totals 12 residues. V was cut by 3 bases and J by 6 bases, with 6 bases left in between. Per the germline V gene, CDR1 is LNHDA and CDR2 is SQIVND (reference sequence). This TCR was recovered from a man aged 35 to 55 with acute or convalescent COVID-19. This chain links TRBV19 with TRBJ1-3; D remains ambiguous. Sequencing used peripheral blood. The CDR3, as DNA: TGTGCCAGTAGTATTCGCGAAAACACCATATATTTT. Translation gives CASSIRENTIYF.